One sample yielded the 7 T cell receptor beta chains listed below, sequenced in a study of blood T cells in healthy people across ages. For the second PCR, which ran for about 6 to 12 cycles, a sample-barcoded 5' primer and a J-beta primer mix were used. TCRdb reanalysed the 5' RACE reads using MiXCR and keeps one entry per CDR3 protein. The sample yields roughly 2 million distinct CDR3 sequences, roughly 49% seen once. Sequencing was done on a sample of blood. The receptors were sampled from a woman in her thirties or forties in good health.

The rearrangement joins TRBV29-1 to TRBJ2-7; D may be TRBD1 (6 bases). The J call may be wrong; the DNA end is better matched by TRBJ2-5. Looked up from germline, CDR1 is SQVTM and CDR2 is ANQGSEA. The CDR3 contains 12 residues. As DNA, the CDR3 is TGCAGCGTGATGGACAGCCCAGAGACCCAGTACTTC. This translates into CSVMDSPETQYF.

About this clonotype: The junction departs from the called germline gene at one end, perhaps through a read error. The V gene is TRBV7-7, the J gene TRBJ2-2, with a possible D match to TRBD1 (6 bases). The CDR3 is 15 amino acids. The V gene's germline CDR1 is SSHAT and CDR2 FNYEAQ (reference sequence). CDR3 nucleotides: TGTGCTAGCAGCCCCAGGGGTTTTGGCACCGGGGAGCTGTTTTTT. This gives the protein CASSPRGFGTGELFF.

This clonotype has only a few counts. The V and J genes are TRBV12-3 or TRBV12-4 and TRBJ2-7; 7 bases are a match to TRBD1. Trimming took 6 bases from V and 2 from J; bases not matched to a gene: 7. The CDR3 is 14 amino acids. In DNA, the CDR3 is TGTGCCAGCAGCTCCCCTGGGACAGCCTACGAGCAGTACTTC. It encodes CASSSPGTAYEQYF.

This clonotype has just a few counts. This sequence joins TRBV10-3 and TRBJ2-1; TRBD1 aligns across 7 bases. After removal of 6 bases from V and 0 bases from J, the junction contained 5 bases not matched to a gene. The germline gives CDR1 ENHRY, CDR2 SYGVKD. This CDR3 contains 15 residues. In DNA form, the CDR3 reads TGTGCCATCAGCGGGGACAGAAGCTCCTACAATGAGCAGTTCTTC. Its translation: CAISGDRSSYNEQFF.

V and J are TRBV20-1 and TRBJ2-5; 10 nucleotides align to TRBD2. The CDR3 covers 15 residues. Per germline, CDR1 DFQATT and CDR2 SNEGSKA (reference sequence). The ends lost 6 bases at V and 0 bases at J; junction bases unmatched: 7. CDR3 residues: CSAPSTSGNQETQYF. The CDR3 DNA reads TGCAGTGCCCCCAGTACTAGCGGGAACCAAGAGACCCAGTACTTC.

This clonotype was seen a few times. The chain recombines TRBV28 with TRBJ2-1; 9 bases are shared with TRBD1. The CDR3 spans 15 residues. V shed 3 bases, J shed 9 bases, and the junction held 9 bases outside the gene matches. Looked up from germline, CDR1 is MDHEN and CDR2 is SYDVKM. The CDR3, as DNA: TGTGCCAGCAGTTTCACCGGGACAGGGTCCGGTGAGCAGTTCTTC. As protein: CASSFTGTGSGEQFF. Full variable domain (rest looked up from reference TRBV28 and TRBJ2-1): DVKVTQSSRYLVKRTGEKVFLECVQDMDHENMFWYRQDPGLGLRLIYFSYDVKMKEKGDIPEGYSVSREKKERFSLILESASTNQTSMYLCASSFTGTGSGEQFFGPGTRLTVL.

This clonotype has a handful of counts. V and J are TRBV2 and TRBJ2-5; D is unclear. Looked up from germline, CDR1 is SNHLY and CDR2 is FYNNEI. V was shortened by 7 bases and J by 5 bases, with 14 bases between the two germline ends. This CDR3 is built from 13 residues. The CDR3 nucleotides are TGTGCCAGCAAGTCCTGGTCCTCGGAGACCCAGTACTTC. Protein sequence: CASKSWSSETQYF.